The 13 T cell receptor beta chains reported below all come from one sample, sequenced in a study of blood T cell repertoires in COVID-19. TCRdb's table, derived via immunoSEQ multiplex PCR, lists solely in-frame clones and lacks some. The sample includes hundreds of thousands of clones, about 87% of them seen just once. Sequenced sample: peripheral blood. The receptor set was obtained from a woman aged 18-30 years with acute or convalescent COVID-19.

J is TRBJ1-4 and V is TRBV19; tentative D call: TRBD1 (5 bases). The V and J ends lost 3 bases and 7 bases respectively, with 6 bases between them. CDR1 LNHDA and CDR2 SQIVND come from the germline V gene (reference sequence). This CDR3 has 12 amino acids. CDR3 loop: CASSIGGEKLFF. The CDR3 DNA reads TGTGCCAGTAGTATCGGGGGTGAAAAACTGTTTTTT.

This clone was seen more than once but under ten times. Other DNA sequences from this sample encode an identical CDR3 as well. The chain employs TRBV6-4 and TRBJ2-3; 10 bases align to TRBD2. CDR1 is MRHNA, CDR2 SNTAGT, per germline. V lost 2 bases, J lost 1 base, and 3 bases stayed unmatched. The CDR3 length is 16 residues. The CDR3 coding sequence is TGTGCCAGCAGTGACGGAACTAGCGGGGGCACAGATACGCAGTATTTT. This encodes CASSDGTSGGTDTQYF.

The chain employs TRBV7-8 and TRBJ2-7; 13 positions agree with TRBD2. The CDR3 consists of 19 residues. J lost 3 bases, V lost 4 bases, and 15 bases had no gene match. Germline values: CDR1 SGHVS, CDR2 FQNEAQ. CDR3 loop: CASSWPGLAGSGVGYEQYF. In DNA form, the CDR3 reads TGTGCCAGCAGCTGGCCGGGACTAGCGGGGTCTGGAGTAGGCTACGAGCAGTACTTC.

The chain has TRBV5-1 and TRBJ2-3; D possibly corresponds to TRBD1 (5 bases). The CDR3 covers 17 residues. Germline V gives CDR1 SGHRS, CDR2 YFSETQ. V was pared by 4 bases and J by 1 base, with 19 bases between. Here the CDR3 reads CASSRERKVQGTDTQYF. CDR3 coding DNA: TGCGCCAGCAGCCGCGAAAGAAAGGTACAGGGCACAGATACGCAGTATTTT.

CDR3 coding DNA: TGTGCCAGCAGCCAGGCTCGTGAGGGGGCTGGGGGAAACACCATATATTTT. It codes for CASSQAREGAGGNTIYF. The J gene is TRBJ1-3, the V gene TRBV4-2; 7 nucleotides agree with TRBD1. Germline CDR1 is LGHNA and CDR2 is YNFKEQ. This CDR3 is built from 17 residues. The ends lost 3 bases at V and 4 bases at J; junction bases unmatched: 12.

The gene calls are TRBV7-6 and TRBJ2-5; the match to TRBD2 covers 9 bases. The CDR3 has 17 residues. V was clipped by 2 bases and J by 5 bases; unmatched bases: 12. From germline, CDR1 is SGHVS and CDR2 FNYEAQ. The CDR3: CASSLIVAGGLFETQYF. For the CDR3, the DNA is TGTGCCAGCAGCTTAATCGTTGCGGGGGGGCTTTTTGAGACCCAGTACTTC.

The V gene is TRBV7-3, the J gene TRBJ2-7, with 10 bases aligning to TRBD2. CDR1 SGHTA and CDR2 FQGTGA come from the germline V gene. The V segment lost 4 bases and the J segment 6 bases; nucleotides outside the gene matches: 3. The CDR3 spans 13 residues. The CDR3 sequence is CASSSQRGGEQYF. Here the CDR3 DNA reads TGTGCCAGCAGCTCTCAGCGGGGGGGCGAGCAGTACTTC.

The V and J genes are TRBV11-2 and TRBJ1-1; possibly TRBD1 for D (6 bases). CDR3 size: 17 residues. Trimming took off 3 bases at V and 5 bases at J, with 22 bases between the two ends. The germline V gene has CDR1 SGHAT and CDR2 FQNNGV. In DNA, the CDR3 is TGTGCCAGCAGCTTTGGGTCCCCAGGGGATTTGTCTACTGAAGCTTTCTTT. Translating it yields CASSFGSPGDLSTEAFF.

The rearrangement links TRBV6-6 to TRBJ1-2; D unclear. CDR3 size: 12 residues. CDR1 and CDR2 (germline): MNHNY, SVGAGI (reference sequence). V lost 6 bases, J lost 8 bases, and 13 bases lay in between. CDR3 in DNA: TGTGCCAGCAGACTTAAAGATCTCGGCTACACCTTC. This gives the protein CASRLKDLGYTF.

J is TRBJ2-5 and V is TRBV5-6; D might be TRBD2 (5 bases). The CDR3 consists of 17 residues. V was pared by 4 bases and J by 0 bases, with 19 bases between. CDR1 is SGHDT, CDR2 YYEEEE, per germline. The CDR3 nucleotides are TGTGCCAGCAGCCGCGCGACCGGGATATCGTACCAAGAGACCCAGTACTTC. Its protein product is CASSRATGISYQETQYF.

The chain combines TRBV6-5 with TRBJ1-4; possible D gene TRBD1, 5 bases. This CDR3 contains 12 residues. Germline V gene lookup returns CDR1 MNHEY and CDR2 SVGAGI. V gave up 0 bases and J gave up 13 bases, with 9 bases separating them. CDR3 sequence reads: CASSYSGGALFF. CDR3 sequence (DNA): TGTGCCAGCAGTTACTCGGGCGGGGCACTGTTTTTT.

The rearrangement joins TRBV5-5 to TRBJ1-6, with 7 bases aligning to TRBD1. The ends lost 2 bases at V and 9 bases at J; junction bases unmatched: 2. The germline V gene has CDR1 SGHKS and CDR2 YYEKEE (reference sequence). The CDR3 sequence is 13 residues long. Here the CDR3 reads CASSLRDSSPLHF. In nucleotides, the CDR3 is TGTGCCAGCAGCTTACGGGACAGTTCACCCCTCCACTTT.

The CDR3 here is CASSPDRNEQYF. CDR3 nucleotide sequence: TGCGCCAGCAGCCCAGACAGGAACGAGCAGTACTTC. The gene calls are TRBV4-1 and TRBJ2-7, with D possibly matching TRBD1 (6 bases). The CDR3 spans 12 residues. Trimming took off 4 bases at V and 5 bases at J, with 9 bases between the two ends. The V gene's germline CDR1 is MGHRA and CDR2 YSYEKL.